The clone carrying this T cell receptor beta chain occurred many times. Its antigen is as yet unknown. The CDR3 consists of 13 residues. CDR1 SGHTA and CDR2 FQGNSA come from the germline V gene. With 5 bases removed from V and 8 bases from J, the gap between germline ends came to 13 bases. The source of the sample is a study of neurological immune-mediated disorders. Whole-study context: In a group of some 35 multiple sclerosis patients, approximately 31 had the relapsing-remitting type and 3 had the secondary progressive type. Regarding the study as a whole: No expanded-clone CDR3 amino acid sequence recurred across subjects, suggesting private TCR-beta repertoires.

5'RACE generated cDNA with 10-nucleotide random UMIs. A single run covered 15-18 subjects with over 190 million TCR-beta sequences. TCRdb re-analysed the 5' RACE reads in MiXCR, keeping a single row per CDR3 protein. The sample contains 71,000 or so distinct CDR3 sequences, less than 5.5% of which appear only once. The V gene is TRBV7-2, the J gene TRBJ2-1; unclear D gene. The TCR comes from a woman in her twenties or thirties with multiple sclerosis. Sequenced input: PBMCs. The CDR3 nucleotides read TGTGCCAGCAGCCTAAGGGTTTTCGATGAGCAGTTCTTC. Protein product: CASSLRVFDEQFF.